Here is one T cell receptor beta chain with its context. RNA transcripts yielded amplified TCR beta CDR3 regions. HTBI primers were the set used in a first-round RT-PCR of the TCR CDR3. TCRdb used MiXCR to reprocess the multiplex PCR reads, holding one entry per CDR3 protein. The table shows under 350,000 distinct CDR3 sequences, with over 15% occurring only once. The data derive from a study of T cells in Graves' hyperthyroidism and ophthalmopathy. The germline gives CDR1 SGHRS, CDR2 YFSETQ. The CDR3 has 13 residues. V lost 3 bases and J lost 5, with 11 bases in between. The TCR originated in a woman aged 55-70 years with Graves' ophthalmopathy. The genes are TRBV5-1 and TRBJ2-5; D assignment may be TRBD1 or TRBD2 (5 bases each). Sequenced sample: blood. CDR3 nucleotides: TGCGCCAGCAGCTCGGGGAACAGGGAGACCCAGTACTTC. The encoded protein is CASSSGNRETQYF.